The source of this T cell receptor (beta chain) is a study of T cell responses to AZD1222 COVID-19 vaccine. The junction had 0 bases not matched to a gene; V was cut back by 5 bases and J by 0 bases. The length of the CDR3 is 13 residues. In germline, CDR1 is SNHLY, CDR2 FYNNEI. Only one count was recorded for this clone. Its antigen remains unidentified. Study-wide points: Of spike-specific TCRs, nearly half reportedly target regions left unmutated in variants. Clonal diversity was possibly underestimated; the donors were predominantly white British and more often female. The repertoires were collected only after the peak T cell response. Following two doses of AZD1222, Spike-specific TCR breadth and depth rose.

Produced via immunoSEQ multiplex PCR; TCRdb's table is partial and in-frame only. In the table there are roughly 100,000 clones, around 86% of which are singletons. The J gene is TRBJ2-5, the V gene TRBV2, with 7 bases fitting TRBD1. Sequenced here: peripheral blood, sampled 28 days after the second dose of the MenACWY control vaccine. This receptor was identified in an adult who received the MenACWY meningococcal vaccine as a control. This CDR3 is CASSQGDQETQYF. CDR3 DNA: TGTGCCAGCAGTCAGGGGGACCAAGAGACCCAGTACTTC.